The 9 T cell receptor beta chains given below trace back to one sample, sequenced in a study of Ad26.COV2.S vaccination and SARS-CoV-2 variants. Treatment here: roughly 20 received Ad26.COV2.S at low or high dose, single or two shots; several received placebo; per-sample allocation not given. Sampling was performed 63 days after the first vaccine or placebo injection. Some clones are missing from TCRdb's copy, which holds only in-frame ones; the method was immunoSEQ multiplex PCR. Here the sample spans approximately 410,000 clones, 70% to 90% being singletons. The specimen was peripheral blood, collected in a trial of Ad26.COV2.S vaccine versus placebo. Every receptor here comes from a person aged 18-65 years who received the Ad26.COV2.S COVID-19 vaccine or a placebo.

The rearrangement joins TRBV11-3 to TRBJ2-2, with D maybe TRBD2 (6 bases). CDR3 length: 15 residues. Germline lookup yields CDR1 SGHNT and CDR2 YENEEA. Trimming shortened V by 5 bases and J by 5 bases, and 15 bases separated the two germline ends. The CDR3 spells CASSLGLLGTGELFF. DNA for the CDR3: TGTGCCAGCAGCCTGGGACTCCTCGGTACCGGGGAGCTGTTTTTT.

The V call is TRBV4-3, the J call TRBJ1-2, with 10 bases aligning to TRBD1. The CDR3 consists of 18 residues. J gave up 3 bases and V 2 bases, and 12 bases lay outside the gene matches. The germline V gene has CDR1 LGHNA and CDR2 YSLEER. For the CDR3, the DNA is TGCGCCAGCAGCCAACCCCCCGGGGACAGGGGAAGGGACTATGGCTACACCTTC. This encodes CASSQPPGDRGRDYGYTF.

The gene calls are TRBV7-9 and TRBJ2-7; D is perhaps TRBD1 (6 bases). CDR1 and CDR2 (germline): SEHNR, FQNEAQ (reference sequence). The CDR3 contains 13 residues. V lost 4 bases to trimming and J lost 2 bases, with 9 bases between them. Written as DNA, the CDR3 is TGTGCCAGCAGCTCGGGGACAACCTACGAGCAGTACTTC. It yields the protein CASSSGTTYEQYF. Full variable domain (remainder filled in from reference TRBV7-9 and TRBJ2-7): DTGVSQNPRHKITKRGQNVTFRCDPISEHNRLYWYRQTLGQGPEFLTYFQNEAQLEKSRLLSDRFSAERPKGSFSTLEIQRTEQGDSAMYLCASSSGTTYEQYFGPGTRLTVT.

The sample holds a few counts of this clone. The rearrangement links TRBV5-5 to TRBJ1-5, with D unclear. Trimming shortened V by 1 base and J by 4 bases, and 6 bases separated the two germline ends. This CDR3 is 13 amino acids long. CDR1 and CDR2 (germline): SGHKS, YYEKEE (reference sequence). The CDR3 coding sequence is TGTGCCAGCAGCTTGTTGGGTAATCAGCCCCAGCATTTT. Its translation is CASSLLGNQPQHF.

The chain uses TRBV7-9 and TRBJ2-5; D is perhaps TRBD2 (6 bases). Germline V lookup: CDR1 SEHNR, CDR2 FQNEAQ (reference sequence). The CDR3 runs to 15 residues. Trimming removed 5 bases at V and 2 bases at J, with 15 bases between. The CDR3 reads CASSRAGTPQETQYF. CDR3 DNA sequence: TGTGCCAGCAGCAGAGCCGGGACTCCTCAAGAGACCCAGTACTTC.

This chain links TRBV4-3 with TRBJ1-5; 7 bases are shared with TRBD1. The germline V gene encodes CDR1 LGHNA and CDR2 YSLEER. The CDR3 runs 15 residues. V lost 0 bases to trimming and J lost 10 bases; unmatched junction nucleotides: 9. The CDR3, as DNA: TGCGCCAGCAGCCAAGATTTGGGGACAGCATCACCCCAGCATTTT. It codes for CASSQDLGTASPQHF.

This clone turned up a few times. V is TRBV12-3 or TRBV12-4 and J is TRBJ2-1; TRBD2 matches 7 bases. This CDR3 comprises 12 residues. V lost 7 bases, J lost 7 bases, and 4 bases stayed unmatched. The CDR3 sequence: CASTAGRNEQFF. In DNA form, the CDR3 reads TGTGCCAGCACCGCCGGGAGGAATGAGCAGTTCTTC.

The V call is TRBV30, the J call TRBJ2-5; D is possibly TRBD1 (5 bases). The CDR3 loop spans 16 amino acids. The germline gives CDR1 GTSNPN, CDR2 SVGIG (reference sequence). The ends were cut back, 0 bases at V and 2 bases at J, with 16 bases in the middle. The CDR3 sequence: CAWSVPLDSLQETQYF. Written as DNA, the CDR3 is TGTGCCTGGAGTGTACCCCTCGACAGCCTACAAGAGACCCAGTACTTC.

This chain's CDR3 is CASSLVGGQETQYF. CDR3 bases: TGCGCCAGCAGCTTGGTTGGCGGACAAGAGACCCAGTACTTC. The rearrangement links TRBV5-1 to TRBJ2-5; D uncertain. V shed 0 bases and J shed 2 bases, with 8 bases lying between them. CDR3 size: 14 residues. Germline lookup yields CDR1 SGHRS and CDR2 YFSETQ. The full variable domain, its missing parts supplied by reference TRBV5-1 and TRBJ2-5, is KAGVTQTPRYLIKTRGQQVTLSCSPISGHRSVSWYQQTPGQGLQFLFEYFSETQRNKGNFPGRFSGRQFSNSRSEMNVSTLELGDSALYLCASSLVGGQETQYFGPGTRLLVL.